The clone carrying this T cell receptor (beta chain) was counted only a few times. Germline V gene data show CDR1 as SNHLY and CDR2 as FYNNEI. This CDR3 contains 10 residues. Trimming shortened V by 6 bases and J by 7 bases, and 7 bases separated the two germline ends. The sample originates from a study of T-cell reconstitution after alpha-beta-depleted transplantation in children. A TCRbeta library incorporating unique molecular identifiers was prepared. TCRdb re-called the PCR reads with MiXCR, one entry per CDR3 protein. This sample yields about 980,000 distinct CDR3 sequences, of which about 29% are seen a single time; under 30% belongs to the top ten.

The V call is TRBV2, the J call TRBJ2-7, with no clear D. The specimen comprised PBMCs, mostly from graft donor cells, sampled 360 days after TCRalphabeta/CD19-depleted stem cell transplant. The sequence derives from a boy under two years old who had a stem cell transplant for SCID, so the T cells may come from the graft donor. The CDR3 loop is CASRRSEQYF. CDR3 bases: TGTGCCAGCAGGCGGTCGGAGCAGTACTTC.